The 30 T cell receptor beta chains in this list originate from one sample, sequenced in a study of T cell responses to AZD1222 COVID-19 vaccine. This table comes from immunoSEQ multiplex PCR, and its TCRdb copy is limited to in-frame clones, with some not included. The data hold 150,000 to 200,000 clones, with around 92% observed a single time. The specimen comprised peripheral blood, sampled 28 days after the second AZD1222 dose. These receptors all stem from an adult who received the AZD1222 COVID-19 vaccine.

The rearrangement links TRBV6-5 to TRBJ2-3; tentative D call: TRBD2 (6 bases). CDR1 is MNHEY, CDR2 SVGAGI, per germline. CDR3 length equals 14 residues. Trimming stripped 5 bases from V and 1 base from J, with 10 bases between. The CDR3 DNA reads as TGTGCCAGCAGTCTAGGGGAGGGCACAGATACGCAGTATTTT. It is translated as CASSLGEGTDTQYF.

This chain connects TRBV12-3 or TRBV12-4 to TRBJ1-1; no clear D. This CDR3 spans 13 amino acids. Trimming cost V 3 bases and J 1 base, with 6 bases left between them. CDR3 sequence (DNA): TGTGCCAGCAGTTTTCGGGGGAACACTGAAGCTTTCTTT. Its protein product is CASSFRGNTEAFF.

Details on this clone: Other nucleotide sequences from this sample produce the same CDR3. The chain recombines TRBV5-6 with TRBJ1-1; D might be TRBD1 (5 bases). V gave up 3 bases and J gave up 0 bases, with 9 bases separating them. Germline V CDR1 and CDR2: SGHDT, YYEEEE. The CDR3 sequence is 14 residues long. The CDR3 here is CASSSDSLNTEAFF. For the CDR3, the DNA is TGTGCCAGCAGCTCAGACAGCCTGAACACTGAAGCTTTCTTT.

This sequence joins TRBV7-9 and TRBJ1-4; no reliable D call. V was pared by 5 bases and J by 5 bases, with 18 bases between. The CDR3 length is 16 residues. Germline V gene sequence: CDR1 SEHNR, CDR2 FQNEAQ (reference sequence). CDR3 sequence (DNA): TGTGCCAGCAGCACCCCCCTCGGGCAAGCCAATGAAAAACTGTTTTTT. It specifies CASSTPLGQANEKLFF.

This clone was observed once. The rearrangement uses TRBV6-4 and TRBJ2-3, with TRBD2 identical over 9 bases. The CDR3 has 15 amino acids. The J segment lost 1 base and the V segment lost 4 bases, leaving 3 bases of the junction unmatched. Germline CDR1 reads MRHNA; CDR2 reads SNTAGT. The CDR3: CASSAVAGGTDTQYF. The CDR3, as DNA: TGTGCCAGCAGTGCGGTAGCGGGGGGCACAGATACGCAGTATTTT.

As DNA, the CDR3 is TGTGCCTGGAGAGCGGGGGGAGAGACCCAGTACTTC. This codes for CAWRAGGETQYF. The chain is built from TRBV2 and TRBJ2-5; TRBD2 agrees at 9 bases. V was pared by 11 bases and J by 4 bases, with 5 bases of the junction left unmatched. Germline-derived CDR1 and CDR2 are SNHLY and FYNNEI. There are 12 residues in the CDR3.

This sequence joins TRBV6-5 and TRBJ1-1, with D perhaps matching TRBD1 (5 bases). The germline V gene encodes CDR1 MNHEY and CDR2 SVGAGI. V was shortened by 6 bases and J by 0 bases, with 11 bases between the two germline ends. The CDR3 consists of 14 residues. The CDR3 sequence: CASSVTAVNTEAFF. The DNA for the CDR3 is TGTGCCAGCAGCGTGACAGCTGTGAACACTGAAGCTTTCTTT.

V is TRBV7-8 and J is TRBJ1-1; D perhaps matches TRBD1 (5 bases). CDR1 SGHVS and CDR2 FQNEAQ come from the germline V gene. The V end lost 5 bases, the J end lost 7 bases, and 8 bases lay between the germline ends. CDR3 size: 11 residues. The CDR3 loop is CASSSRVEAFF. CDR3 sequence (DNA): TGTGCCAGCAGCAGCAGGGTTGAAGCTTTCTTT.

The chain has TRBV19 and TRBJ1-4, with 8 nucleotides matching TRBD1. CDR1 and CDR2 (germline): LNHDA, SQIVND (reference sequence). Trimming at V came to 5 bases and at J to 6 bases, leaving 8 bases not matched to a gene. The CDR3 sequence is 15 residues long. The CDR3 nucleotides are TGTGCCAGTAGTTCAGCAGGACAGGGACATGAAAAACTGTTTTTT. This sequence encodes CASSSAGQGHEKLFF.

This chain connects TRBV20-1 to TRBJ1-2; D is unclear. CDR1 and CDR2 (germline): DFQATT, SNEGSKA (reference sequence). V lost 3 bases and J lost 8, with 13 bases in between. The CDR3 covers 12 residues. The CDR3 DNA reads TGCAGTGCTAGTAGCGAAAGCCGAGGCTACACCTTC. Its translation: CSASSESRGYTF.

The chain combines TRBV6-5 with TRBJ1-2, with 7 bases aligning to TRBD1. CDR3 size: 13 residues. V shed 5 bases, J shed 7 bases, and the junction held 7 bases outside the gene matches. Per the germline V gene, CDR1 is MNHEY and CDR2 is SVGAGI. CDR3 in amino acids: CASSRQGSGGYTF. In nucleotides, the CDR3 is TGTGCCAGCAGTCGACAGGGCTCTGGTGGCTACACCTTC.

CDR3 nucleotides: TGTGCCAGCAGCCCCTCCCCCTCTGGAAACACCATATATTTT. Translating gives CASSPSPSGNTIYF. The chain recombines TRBV3-1 (or the pseudogene TRBV3-2) with TRBJ1-3; no clear D. Trimming removed 4 bases at V and 0 bases at J, with 7 bases between. The CDR3 extends over 14 amino acids. Germline V gene lookup returns CDR1 LGHDT and CDR2 YNNKEL (reference sequence).

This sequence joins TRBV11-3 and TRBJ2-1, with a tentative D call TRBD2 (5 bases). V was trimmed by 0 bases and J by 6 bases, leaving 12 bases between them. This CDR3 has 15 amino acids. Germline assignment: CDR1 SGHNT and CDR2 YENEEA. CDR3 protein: CASSLDSTSTNEQFF. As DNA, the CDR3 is TGTGCCAGCAGCTTAGACTCTACTAGTACCAATGAGCAGTTCTTC. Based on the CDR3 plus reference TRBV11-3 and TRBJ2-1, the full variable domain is EAGVVQSPRYKIIEKKQPVAFWCNPISGHNTLYWYLQNLGQGPELLIRYENEEAVDDSQLPKDRFSAERLKGVDSTLKIQPAELGDSAVYLCASSLDSTSTNEQFFGPGTRLTVL.

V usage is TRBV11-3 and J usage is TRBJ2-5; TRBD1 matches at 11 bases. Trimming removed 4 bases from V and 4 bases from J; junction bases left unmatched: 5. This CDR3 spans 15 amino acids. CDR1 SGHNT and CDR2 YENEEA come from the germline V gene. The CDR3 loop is CASSSGDRGAETQYF. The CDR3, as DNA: TGTGCCAGCAGCTCGGGGGACAGGGGGGCAGAGACCCAGTACTTC.

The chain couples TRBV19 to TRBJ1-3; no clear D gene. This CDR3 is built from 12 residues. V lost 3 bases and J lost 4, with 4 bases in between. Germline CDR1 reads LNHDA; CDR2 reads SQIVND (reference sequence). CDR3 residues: CASSIAGNTIYF. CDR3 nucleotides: TGTGCCAGTAGTATTGCCGGAAACACCATATATTTT. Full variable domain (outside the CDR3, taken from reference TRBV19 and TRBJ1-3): DGGITQSPKYLFRKEGQNVTLSCEQNLNHDAMYWYRQDPGQGLRLIYYSQIVNDFQKGDIAEGYSVSREKKESFPLTVTSAQKNPTAFYLCASSIAGNTIYFGEGSWLTVV.

The CDR3 sequence is CASSVGTGVGNTIYF. For the CDR3, the DNA is TGTGCCAGCAGCGTAGGGACAGGGGTCGGAAACACCATATATTTT. This rearrangement joins TRBV9 to TRBJ1-3; 9 nucleotides agree with TRBD1. The CDR3 loop spans 15 amino acids. Germline CDR1 and CDR2: SGDLS and YYNGEE. The V gene end was trimmed by 0 bases and the J gene end by 4 bases; junction bases not matched to a gene: 2.

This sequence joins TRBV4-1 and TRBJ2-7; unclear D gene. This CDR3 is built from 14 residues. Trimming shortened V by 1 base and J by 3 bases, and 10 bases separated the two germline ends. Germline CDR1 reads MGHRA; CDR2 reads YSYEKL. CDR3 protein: CASSQGDRNYEQYF. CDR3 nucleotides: TGCGCCAGCAGCCAAGGCGACCGAAACTACGAGCAGTACTTC.

The DNA for the CDR3 is TGCGCCAGCAGCGTGCAGGGGGCACGAGAGACCCAGTACTTC. Translated: CASSVQGARETQYF. This chain uses TRBV5-1 with TRBJ2-5, with 8 bases fitting TRBD1. Germline V gene data show CDR1 as SGHRS and CDR2 as YFSETQ. V lost 4 bases, J lost 4 bases, and 6 bases stayed unmatched. The CDR3 length is 14 residues.

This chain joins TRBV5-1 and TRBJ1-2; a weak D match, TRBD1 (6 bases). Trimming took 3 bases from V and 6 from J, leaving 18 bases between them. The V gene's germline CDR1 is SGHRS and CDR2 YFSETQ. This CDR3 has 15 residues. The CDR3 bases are TGCGCCAGCAGCTCCGGACAGCTCTCAGGCAATGGCTACACCTTC. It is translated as CASSSGQLSGNGYTF.

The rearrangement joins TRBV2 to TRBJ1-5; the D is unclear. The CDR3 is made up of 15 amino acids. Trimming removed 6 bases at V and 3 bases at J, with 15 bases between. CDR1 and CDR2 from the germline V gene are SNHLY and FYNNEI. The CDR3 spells CASSRQGHPNQPQHF. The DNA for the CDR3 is TGTGCCAGCAGCCGGCAAGGGCACCCCAATCAGCCCCAGCATTTT.

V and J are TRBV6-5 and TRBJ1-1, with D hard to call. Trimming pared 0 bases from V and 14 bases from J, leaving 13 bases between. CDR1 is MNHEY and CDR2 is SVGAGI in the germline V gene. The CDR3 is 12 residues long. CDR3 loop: CASSYSGRVKFF. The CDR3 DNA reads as TGTGCCAGCAGTTACTCGGGCCGAGTGAAGTTCTTT.

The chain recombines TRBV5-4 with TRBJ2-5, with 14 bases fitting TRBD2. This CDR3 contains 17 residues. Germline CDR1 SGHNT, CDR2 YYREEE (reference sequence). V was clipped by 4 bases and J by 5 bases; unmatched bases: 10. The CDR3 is CASSPWTSGGSGETQYF. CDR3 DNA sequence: TGTGCCAGCAGCCCTTGGACTAGCGGGGGGTCGGGCGAGACCCAGTACTTC. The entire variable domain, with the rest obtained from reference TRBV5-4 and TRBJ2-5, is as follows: ETGVTQSPTHLIKTRGQQVTLRCSSQSGHNTVSWYQQALGQGPQFIFQYYREEENGRGNFPPRFSGLQFPNYSSELNVNALELDDSALYLCASSPWTSGGSGETQYFGPGTRLLVL.

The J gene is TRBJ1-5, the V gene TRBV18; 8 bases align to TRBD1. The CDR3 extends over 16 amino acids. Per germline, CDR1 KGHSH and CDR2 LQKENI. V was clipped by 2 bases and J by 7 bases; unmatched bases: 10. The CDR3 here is CASSPGTGRQDQPQHF. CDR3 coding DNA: TGTGCCAGCTCACCAGGGACAGGAAGGCAAGACCAGCCCCAGCATTTT.

CDR3 sequence reads: CASSQGSGNYGYTF. CDR3 sequence (DNA): TGCGCCAGCAGCCAAGGATCAGGGAACTATGGCTACACCTTC. The chain carries TRBV4-1 and TRBJ1-2; possible D gene TRBD1, 5 bases. Germline CDR1 MGHRA, CDR2 YSYEKL. CDR3 size: 14 residues. Trimming cost V 1 base and J 2 bases, with 8 bases left between them.

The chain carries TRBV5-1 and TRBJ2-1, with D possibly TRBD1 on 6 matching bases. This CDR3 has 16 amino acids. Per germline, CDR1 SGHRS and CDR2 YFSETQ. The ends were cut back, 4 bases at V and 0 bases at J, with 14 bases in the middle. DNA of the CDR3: TGCGCCAGCAGCAACAGACAGGCTAGCTCCTACAATGAGCAGTTCTTC. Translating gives CASSNRQASSYNEQFF.

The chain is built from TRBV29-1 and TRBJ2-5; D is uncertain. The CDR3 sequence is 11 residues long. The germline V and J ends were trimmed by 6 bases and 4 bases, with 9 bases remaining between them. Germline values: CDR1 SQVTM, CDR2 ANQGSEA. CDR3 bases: TGCAGCGTCCGGATAGGAGAGACCCAGTACTTC. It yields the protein CSVRIGETQYF.

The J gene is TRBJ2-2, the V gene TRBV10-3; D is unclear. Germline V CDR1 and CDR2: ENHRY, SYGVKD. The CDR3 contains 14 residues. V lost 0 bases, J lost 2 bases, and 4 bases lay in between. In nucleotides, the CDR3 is TGTGCCATCAGTGAGTCTAAAAACACCGGGGAGCTGTTTTTT. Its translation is CAISESKNTGELFF.

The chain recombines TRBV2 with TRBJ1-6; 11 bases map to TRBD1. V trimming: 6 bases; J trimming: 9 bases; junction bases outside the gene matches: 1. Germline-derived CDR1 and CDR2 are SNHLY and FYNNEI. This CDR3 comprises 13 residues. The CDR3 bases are TGTGCCAGCAGGGGACAGGGGGGTTCACCCCTCCACTTT. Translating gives CASRGQGGSPLHF.

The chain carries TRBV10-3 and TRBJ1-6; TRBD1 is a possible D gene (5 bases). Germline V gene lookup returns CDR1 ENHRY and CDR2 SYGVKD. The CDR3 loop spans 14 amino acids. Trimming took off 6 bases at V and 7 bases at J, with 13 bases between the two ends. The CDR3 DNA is TGTGCCATCAGGGACAATGGGGGGAATTCACCCCTCCACTTT. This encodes CAIRDNGGNSPLHF.

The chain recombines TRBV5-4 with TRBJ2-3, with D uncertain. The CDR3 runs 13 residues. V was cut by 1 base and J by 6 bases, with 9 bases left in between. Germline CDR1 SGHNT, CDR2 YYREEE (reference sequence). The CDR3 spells CASSLWAIDTQYF. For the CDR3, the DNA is TGTGCCAGCAGCTTGTGGGCGATTGATACGCAGTATTTT. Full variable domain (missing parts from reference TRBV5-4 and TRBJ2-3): ETGVTQSPTHLIKTRGQQVTLRCSSQSGHNTVSWYQQALGQGPQFIFQYYREEENGRGNFPPRFSGLQFPNYSSELNVNALELDDSALYLCASSLWAIDTQYFGPGTRLTVL.